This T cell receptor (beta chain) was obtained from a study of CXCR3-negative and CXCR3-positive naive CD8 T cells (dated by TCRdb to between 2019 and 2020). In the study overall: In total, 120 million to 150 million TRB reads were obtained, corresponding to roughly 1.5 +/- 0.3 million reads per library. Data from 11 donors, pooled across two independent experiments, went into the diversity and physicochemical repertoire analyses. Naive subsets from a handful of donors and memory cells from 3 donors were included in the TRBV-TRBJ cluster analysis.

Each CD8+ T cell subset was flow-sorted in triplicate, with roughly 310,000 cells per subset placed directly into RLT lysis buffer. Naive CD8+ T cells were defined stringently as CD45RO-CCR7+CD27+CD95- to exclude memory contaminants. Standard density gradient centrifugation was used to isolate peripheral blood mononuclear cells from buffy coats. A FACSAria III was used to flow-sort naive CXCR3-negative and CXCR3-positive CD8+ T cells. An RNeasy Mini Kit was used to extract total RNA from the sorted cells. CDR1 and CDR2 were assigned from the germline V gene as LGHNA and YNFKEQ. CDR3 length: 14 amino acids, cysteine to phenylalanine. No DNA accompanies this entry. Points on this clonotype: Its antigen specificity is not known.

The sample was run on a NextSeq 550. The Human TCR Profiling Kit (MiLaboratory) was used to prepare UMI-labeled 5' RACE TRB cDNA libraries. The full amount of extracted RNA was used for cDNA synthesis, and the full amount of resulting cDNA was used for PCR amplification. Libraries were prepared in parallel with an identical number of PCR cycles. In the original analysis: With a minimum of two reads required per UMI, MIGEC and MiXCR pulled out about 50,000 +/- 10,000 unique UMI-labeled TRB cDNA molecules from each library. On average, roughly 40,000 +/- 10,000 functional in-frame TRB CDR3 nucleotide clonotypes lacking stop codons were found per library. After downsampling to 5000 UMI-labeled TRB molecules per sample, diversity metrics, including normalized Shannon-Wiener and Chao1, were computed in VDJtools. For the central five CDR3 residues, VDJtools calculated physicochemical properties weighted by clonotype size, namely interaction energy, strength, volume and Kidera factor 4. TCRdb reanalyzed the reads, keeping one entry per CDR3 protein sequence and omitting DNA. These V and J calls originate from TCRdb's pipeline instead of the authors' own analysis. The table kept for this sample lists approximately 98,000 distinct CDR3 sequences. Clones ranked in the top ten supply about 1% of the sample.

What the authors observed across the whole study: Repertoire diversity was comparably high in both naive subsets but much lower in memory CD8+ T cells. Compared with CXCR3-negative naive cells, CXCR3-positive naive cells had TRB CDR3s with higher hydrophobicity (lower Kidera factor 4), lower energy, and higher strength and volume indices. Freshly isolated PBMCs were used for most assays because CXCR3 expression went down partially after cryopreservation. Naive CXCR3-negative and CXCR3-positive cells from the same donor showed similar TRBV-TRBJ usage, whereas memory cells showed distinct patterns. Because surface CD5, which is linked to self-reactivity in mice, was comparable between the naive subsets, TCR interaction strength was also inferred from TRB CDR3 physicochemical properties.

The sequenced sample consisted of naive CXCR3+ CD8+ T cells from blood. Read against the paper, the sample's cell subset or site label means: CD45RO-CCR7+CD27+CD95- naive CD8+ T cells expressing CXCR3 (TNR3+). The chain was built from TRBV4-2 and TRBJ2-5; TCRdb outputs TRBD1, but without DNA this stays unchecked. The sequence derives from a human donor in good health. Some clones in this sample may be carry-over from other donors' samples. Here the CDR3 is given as CASSLLSGGETQYF.